The entry below gives a single TCR beta chain sequence along with its context. Its specificity is not known. TCR beta CDR3 regions were amplified from RNA transcripts. Investigators did first-round RT-PCR with HTBI primers, then second-round multiplex PCR. MiXCR was run by TCRdb on the multiplex PCR reads, yielding one entry per CDR3 protein. The sample yields over 500,000 distinct CDR3 sequences, 20% to 25% seen once. A volume of approximately 9.2 ml of fresh peripheral blood supplied the PBMCs. The record originates from a study of Graves' ophthalmopathy and Graves' hyperthyroidism. The ends lost 4 bases at V and 2 bases at J; junction bases unmatched: 20. This CDR3 comprises 19 residues. Germline V gene lookup returns CDR1 SGHRS and CDR2 YFSETQ. Study observations and caveats: For separating ophthalmopathy from stable hyperthyroidism, a 13-signature model gave less than 90% sensitivity and 81.08% specificity.

The TCR originated in a woman aged 18-30 years with stable Graves' hyperthyroidism. Some clones in this sample may be carry-over from other donors' samples. The sequencing sample was made of peripheral blood. The rearrangement links TRBV5-1 to TRBJ2-7, with TRBD2 identical over 8 bases. In DNA, the CDR3 is TGCGCCAGCAGCCGGTTTGCGGGGGGCCCGGAATTCTTTACCTACGAGCAGTACTTC. Translated, it gives CASSRFAGGPEFFTYEQYF.